This T cell receptor (beta chain) stems from a study of blood T cell repertoires in COVID-19. This CDR3 contains 13 residues. Trimming cost V 0 bases and J 2 bases, with 4 bases left between them. Germline V CDR1 and CDR2: SGHRS, YFSETQ. Profiling relied on immunoSEQ multiplex PCR, and the TCRdb table lists in-frame clones only, not all of them. This table has hundreds of thousands of clones, more than 75% appearing once. This TCR derives from a woman aged 40-49 years who had recovered from COVID-19. The chain links TRBV5-1 to TRBJ2-3, with unresolved D. The source material was peripheral blood. The CDR3 sequence is CASSLGYTDTQYF. CDR3 sequence (DNA): TGCGCCAGCAGCTTGGGTTACACAGATACGCAGTATTTT. The entire variable domain, with the rest obtained from reference TRBV5-1 and TRBJ2-3, is as follows: KAGVTQTPRYLIKTRGQQVTLSCSPISGHRSVSWYQQTPGQGLQFLFEYFSETQRNKGNFPGRFSGRQFSNSRSEMNVSTLELGDSALYLCASSLGYTDTQYFGPGTRLTVL.